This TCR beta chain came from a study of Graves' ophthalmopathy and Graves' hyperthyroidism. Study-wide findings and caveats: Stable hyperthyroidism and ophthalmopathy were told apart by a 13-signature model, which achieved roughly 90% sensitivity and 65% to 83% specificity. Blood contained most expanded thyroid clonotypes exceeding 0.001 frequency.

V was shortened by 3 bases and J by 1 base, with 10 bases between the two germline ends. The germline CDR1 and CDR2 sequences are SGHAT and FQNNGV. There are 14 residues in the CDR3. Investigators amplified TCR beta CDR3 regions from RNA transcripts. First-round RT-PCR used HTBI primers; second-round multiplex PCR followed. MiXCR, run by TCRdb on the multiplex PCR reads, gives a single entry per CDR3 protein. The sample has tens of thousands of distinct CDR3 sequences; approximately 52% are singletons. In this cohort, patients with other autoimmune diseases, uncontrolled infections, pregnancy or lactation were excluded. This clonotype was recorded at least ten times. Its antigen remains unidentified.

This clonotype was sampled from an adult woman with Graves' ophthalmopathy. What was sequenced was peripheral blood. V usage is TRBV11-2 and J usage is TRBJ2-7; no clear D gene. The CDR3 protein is CASSFDGGSYEQYF. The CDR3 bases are TGTGCCAGCAGCTTTGACGGTGGATCCTACGAGCAGTACTTC.